This entry lists 25 T cell receptor beta chains sequenced from one sample in a study of T cell repertoires and HLA-DP antigens. Assay used: immunoSEQ multiplex PCR; TCRdb lists only in-frame clones, some missing. The table includes some 120,000 clones, 90% to 95% detected once. These receptors have no known antigen. Input material: CD4+ T cells from PBMCs. These receptors all stem from a woman in her late teens or twenties in good health and CMV-seronegative.

This clone was found once. CDR3 region: CASRLGRGGIPPLHF. The CDR3 coding sequence is TGTGCAAGTCGCTTGGGGAGAGGGGGGATTCCACCCCTCCACTTT. This chain connects TRBV12-2 to TRBJ1-6. TRBV12-2 is annotated as a pseudogene. The CDR3 length is 15 residues.

The V call is TRBV7-2, the J call TRBJ1-1, with D perhaps TRBD1 (6 bases). V was trimmed by 1 base and J by 10 bases, leaving 16 bases between them. The CDR3 consists of 14 residues. In germline, CDR1 is SGHTA, CDR2 FQGNSA. The CDR3 spells CASSLDGRGSGAFF. DNA of the CDR3: TGTGCCAGCAGCTTAGACGGCAGGGGAAGTGGAGCTTTCTTT.

There are a few counts of this clone. The chain links TRBV5-1 to TRBJ1-6; D perhaps matches TRBD1 (5 bases). CDR1 is SGHRS, CDR2 YFSETQ, per germline. The V and J ends lost 0 bases and 7 bases respectively, with 8 bases between them. This CDR3 has 14 amino acids. CDR3 sequence reads: CASSLEDSNSPLHF. The CDR3 DNA reads TGCGCCAGCAGCTTGGAAGACAGCAATTCACCCCTCCACTTT.

The chain combines TRBV10-1 with TRBJ2-4, with 14 positions matching TRBD2. Germline loops: CDR1 WNHNN, CDR2 SYGVQD (reference sequence). There are 19 residues in the CDR3. Trimming removed 5 bases from V and 0 bases from J; junction bases left unmatched: 9. This chain's CDR3 is CASSNPTSGGVLAKNIQYF. CDR3 nucleotides: TGCGCCAGCAGTAATCCGACTAGCGGGGGGGTACTAGCCAAAAACATTCAGTACTTC.

The rearrangement links TRBV6-4 to TRBJ1-3; 9 nucleotides match TRBD1. Germline V lookup: CDR1 MRHNA, CDR2 SNTAGT. The trim removed 1 base at V and 1 base at J, leaving 8 bases unmatched. The CDR3 extends over 18 amino acids. The CDR3 nucleotides are TGTGCCAGCAGTGACTGTGGGTGGGACAGGGTTTCTGGAAACACCATATATTTT. This gives the protein CASSDCGWDRVSGNTIYF.

V gene TRBV27 combines with J gene TRBJ1-5; maybe TRBD1 (5 bases). From germline, CDR1 is MNHEY and CDR2 SMNVEV (reference sequence). The CDR3 runs to 14 residues. V was shortened by 1 base and J by 4 bases, with 8 bases between the two germline ends. The CDR3 loop reads CASSLYWGNQPQHF. The CDR3 DNA reads TGTGCCAGCAGTTTATACTGGGGGAATCAGCCCCAGCATTTT.

The gene calls are TRBV5-4 and TRBJ2-3, with TRBD2 identical over 14 bases. The CDR3 is 15 residues long. CDR1 and CDR2 from the germline V gene are SGHNT and YYREEE (reference sequence). Trimming removed 1 base from V and 9 bases from J; junction bases left unmatched: 4. CDR3 sequence: CASSLSGLAGGTQYF. For the CDR3, the DNA is TGTGCCAGCAGCTTGAGTGGACTAGCGGGGGGAACGCAGTATTTT.

The chain joins TRBV27 to TRBJ2-4, with a weak D call TRBD2 (5 bases). The CDR3 is 13 residues long. The germline V gene has CDR1 MNHEY and CDR2 SMNVEV (reference sequence). V dropped 3 bases and J dropped 5 bases, with 8 bases sitting between them. Here the CDR3 reads CASSFVGENIQYF. CDR3 DNA sequence: TGTGCCAGCAGTTTTGTGGGAGAAAACATTCAGTACTTC.

This clone was counted only a few times. The CDR3 DNA reads as TGTGCCAGCAGTTCCGCAGGGGAGTGGGACGAGCAGTACTTC. It yields the protein CASSSAGEWDEQYF. The V and J genes are TRBV27 and TRBJ2-7, with D tentatively TRBD1 (6 bases). Germline values: CDR1 MNHEY, CDR2 SMNVEV (reference sequence). V gave up 4 bases and J gave up 5 bases, with 15 bases separating them. The CDR3 runs 14 residues.

The chain employs TRBV5-6 and TRBJ2-1; 8 nucleotides align to TRBD1. Germline lookup yields CDR1 SGHDT and CDR2 YYEEEE. CDR3 length: 15 residues. The V and J ends lost 4 bases and 4 bases, in that order; junction bases with no gene match: 7. In DNA, the CDR3 is TGTGCCAGCAGCCTTCGGACAGGGTTTTACAATGAGCAGTTCTTC. Amino acid sequence: CASSLRTGFYNEQFF.

The chain combines TRBV19 with TRBJ2-7; no reliable D call. This CDR3 spans 14 amino acids. Germline assignment: CDR1 LNHDA and CDR2 SQIVND (reference sequence). The V gene lost 1 base and the J gene lost 0 bases, with 7 bases spanning the gap. Here the CDR3 reads CASSIAQFSYEQYF. CDR3 in DNA: TGTGCCAGTAGTATAGCGCAGTTCTCCTACGAGCAGTACTTC.

The chain recombines TRBV30 with TRBJ1-6; a possible D gene is TRBD1 (5 bases). The CDR3 covers 12 residues. V lost 3 bases to trimming and J lost 10 bases, with 10 bases between them. Germline CDR1 GTSNPN, CDR2 SVGIG (reference sequence). CDR3 coding DNA: TGTGCCTGGAGCTACCGGGGGTCACCCCTCCACTTT. Protein: CAWSYRGSPLHF.

The chain carries TRBV7-3 and TRBJ2-4; 12 nucleotides match TRBD1. Losses at the gene ends were 2 bases for V and 7 bases for J; bases not matched to a gene: 6. This CDR3 comprises 16 residues. From germline, CDR1 is SGHTA and CDR2 FQGTGA. As DNA, the CDR3 is TGTGCCAGCAGCTTAGCGGGGACAGGGGGCGTGAACATTCAGTACTTC. Residues: CASSLAGTGGVNIQYF. Combining the CDR3 with reference TRBV7-3 and TRBJ2-4 gives the whole variable domain GAGVSQTPSNKVTEKGKYVELRCDPISGHTALYWYRQSLGQGPEFLIYFQGTGAADDSGLPNDRFFAVRPEGSVSTLKIQRTERGDSAVYLCASSLAGTGGVNIQYFGAGTRLSVL.

A single count supports this clone. This chain joins TRBV2 and TRBJ1-5; D call uncertain. Germline CDR1 SNHLY, CDR2 FYNNEI. This CDR3 has 15 residues. V shed 3 bases and J shed 1 base, with 10 bases lying between them. The chain's CDR3 is CASSDVRGSNQPQHF. The CDR3 DNA is TGTGCCAGCAGTGATGTCCGGGGAAGCAATCAGCCCCAGCATTTT.

The gene calls are TRBV5-6 and TRBJ2-2; D perhaps matches TRBD2 (6 bases). V was cut by 6 bases and J by 2 bases, with 20 bases left in between. This CDR3 is 17 amino acids long. CDR1 is SGHDT and CDR2 is YYEEEE in the germline V gene. The DNA for the CDR3 is TGTGCCAGCATGGTGAGATTTGGGGGGAGAAACACCGGGGAGCTGTTTTTT. It is translated as CASMVRFGGRNTGELFF.

The rearrangement uses TRBV28 and TRBJ2-7, with D perhaps matching TRBD2 (5 bases). The germline CDR1 and CDR2 sequences are MDHEN and SYDVKM. The CDR3 contains 13 residues. V lost 6 bases, J lost 4 bases, and 13 bases lay in between. The CDR3 DNA reads TGTGCCAGCAGCCCCGGACTGAAATACGAGCAGTACTTC. This gives the protein CASSPGLKYEQYF. Complete variable domain (other parts from reference TRBV28 and TRBJ2-7): DVKVTQSSRYLVKRTGEKVFLECVQDMDHENMFWYRQDPGLGLRLIYFSYDVKMKEKGDIPEGYSVSREKKERFSLILESASTNQTSMYLCASSPGLKYEQYFGPGTRLTVT.

This chain connects TRBV14 to TRBJ2-1, with D perhaps matching TRBD2 (6 bases). Germline V gene sequence: CDR1 SGHDN, CDR2 FVKESK. The CDR3 runs 16 residues. The V end was cut by 1 base, the J end by 7 bases, with 17 bases between. This CDR3 reads CASSQGLGNVWNEQFF. The DNA of the CDR3 is TGTGCCAGCAGCCAAGGACTAGGGAATGTTTGGAATGAGCAGTTCTTC.

The chain has TRBV27 and TRBJ1-5, with D uncertain. The CDR3 runs to 17 residues. Germline CDR1 reads MNHEY; CDR2 reads SMNVEV (reference sequence). Trimming shortened V by 0 bases and J by 5 bases, and 17 bases separated the two germline ends. CDR3 protein: CASSLSPWRVRDQPQHF. The CDR3 region has the DNA TGTGCCAGCAGTTTATCCCCTTGGCGGGTAAGAGATCAGCCCCAGCATTTT.

The chain links TRBV2 to TRBJ1-5; unclear D gene. The CDR3 sequence is 15 residues long. The ends were cut back, 0 bases at V and 6 bases at J, with 12 bases in the middle. Germline lookup yields CDR1 SNHLY and CDR2 FYNNEI. The chain's CDR3 is CASSEALRGSQPQHF. CDR3 DNA sequence: TGTGCCAGCAGTGAAGCGCTTCGCGGTTCTCAGCCCCAGCATTTT.

V is TRBV7-3 and J is TRBJ1-1; D remains unclear. V shed 4 bases and J shed 3 bases, with 9 bases lying between them. This CDR3 has 13 amino acids. Per the germline V gene, CDR1 is SGHTA and CDR2 is FQGTGA. The CDR3 DNA sequence: TGTGCCAGCAGCTCCAGCGGGGACACTGAAGCTTTCTTT. Protein: CASSSSGDTEAFF.

The chain has TRBV5-1 and TRBJ1-6, with 9 bases aligning to TRBD1. The CDR3 runs 15 residues. The germline gives CDR1 SGHRS, CDR2 YFSETQ. The V segment lost 0 bases and the J segment 7 bases; nucleotides outside the gene matches: 2. CDR3: CASSLDGQGNSPLHF. The CDR3 DNA reads TGCGCCAGCAGCTTGGATGGACAGGGGAATTCACCCCTCCACTTT.

This clone was observed once. This chain's CDR3 is CAWSRGLADTQYF. CDR3 bases: TGTGCCTGGAGCAGAGGACTAGCAGATACGCAGTATTTT. This chain connects TRBV30 to TRBJ2-3; 7 nucleotides align to TRBD2. Germline-derived CDR1 and CDR2 are GTSNPN and SVGIG (reference sequence). The CDR3 length is 13 residues. Unmatched junction bases numbered 4, after V lost 3 bases and J lost 4 bases.

This chain uses TRBV5-1 with TRBJ1-3, with 7 bases fitting TRBD1. The CDR3 has 15 residues. Germline V CDR1 and CDR2: SGHRS, YFSETQ. J was trimmed by 2 bases and V by 0 bases; bases with no gene match: 2. The CDR3: CASSLDRGAGNTIYF. DNA of the CDR3: TGCGCCAGCAGCTTGGACAGGGGAGCTGGAAACACCATATATTTT.

The CDR3 loop is CASSLDRPYEQYF. Here the CDR3 DNA reads TGTGCCAGCAGCTTAGACAGGCCCTACGAGCAGTACTTC. The chain employs TRBV11-2 and TRBJ2-7, with unresolved D. Per the germline V gene, CDR1 is SGHAT and CDR2 is FQNNGV. The CDR3 is 13 amino acids. Trimming removed 0 bases from V and 2 bases from J, with 5 bases in between.

The rearrangement joins TRBV2 to TRBJ2-7; TRBD1 is a possible D gene (5 bases). The CDR3 totals 11 residues. The germline V gene has CDR1 SNHLY and CDR2 FYNNEI. Trimming removed 3 bases from V and 5 bases from J, with 5 bases in between. For the CDR3, the DNA is TGTGCCAGCAGTGACAGGGACGAGCAGTACTTC. Residues: CASSDRDEQYF. Variable domain in full (rest from reference TRBV2 and TRBJ2-7): EPEVTQTPSHQVTQMGQEVILRCVPISNHLYFYWYRQILGQKVEFLVSFYNNEISEKSEIFDDQFSVERPDGSNFTLKIRSTKLEDSAMYFCASSDRDEQYFGPGTRLTVT.